At least ten counts were recorded for the clone carrying this T cell receptor beta chain. As yet, its antigen is unknown. cDNA synthesis was performed by 5'RACE with 10-nucleotide random UMIs. TCRdb ran MiXCR on the 5' RACE reads and lists one entry per CDR3 protein. Here the sample spans some 56,000 distinct CDR3 sequences, 3.8% being singletons. V gave up 2 bases and J gave up 5 bases, with 12 bases separating them. Per germline, CDR1 SGHTA and CDR2 FQGTGA. The CDR3 consists of 14 residues. This entry belongs to a study of neurological immune-mediated disorders. Study-level results: CDR3 amino acid sequences of expanded clones were not shared across subjects, a result suggesting private repertoires in all groups. There was no clinical or MRI feature that was associated with the multiple sclerosis repertoire cluster. Phylogenetic grouping assigned the repertoires of 18 of 34 multiple sclerosis patients to a single cluster of related CDR3 sequences. This cluster may be a repertoire-level signature.

Sequencing used PBMCs. This sequence joins TRBV7-3 and TRBJ1-1; tentatively, D is TRBD1 (5 bases). The TCR comes from a man aged 55 to 69 with multiple sclerosis. This CDR3 reads CASSLGAGFTEAFF. The CDR3 bases are TGTGCCAGCAGCTTAGGGGCGGGGTTTACTGAAGCTTTCTTT.